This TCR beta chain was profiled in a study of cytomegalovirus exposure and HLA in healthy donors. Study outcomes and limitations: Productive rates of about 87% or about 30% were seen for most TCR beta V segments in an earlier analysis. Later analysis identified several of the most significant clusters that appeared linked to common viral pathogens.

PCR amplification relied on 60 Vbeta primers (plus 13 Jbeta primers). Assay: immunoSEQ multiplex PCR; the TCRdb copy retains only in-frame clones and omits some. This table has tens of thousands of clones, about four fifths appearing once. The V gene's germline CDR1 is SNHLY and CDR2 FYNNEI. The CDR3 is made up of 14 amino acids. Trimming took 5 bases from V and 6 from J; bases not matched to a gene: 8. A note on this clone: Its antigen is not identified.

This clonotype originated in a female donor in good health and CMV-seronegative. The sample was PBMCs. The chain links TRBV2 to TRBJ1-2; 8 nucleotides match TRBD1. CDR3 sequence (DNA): TGTGCCAGCAGTTCGGGACAGGTTAGGAATGGCTACACCTTC. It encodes CASSSGQVRNGYTF.